This T cell receptor (beta chain) was captured in a study of blood T cell repertoires in COVID-19. Looking at the study overall: Acute-phase and convalescent COVID-19 samples originated in the United States, Italy and Spain.

The germline CDR1 and CDR2 sequences are GTSNPN and SVGIG (reference sequence). J gave up 6 bases and V 0 bases, and 10 bases lay outside the gene matches. The CDR3 has 15 amino acids. This clone appeared a few times. TCRdb's table, derived via immunoSEQ multiplex PCR, lists solely in-frame clones and lacks some. This sample has tens of thousands of clones, with roughly 80% found just once. This TCR was recovered from a woman between 65 and 79 years old with acute or convalescent COVID-19. What was sequenced was peripheral blood. The V call is TRBV30, the J call TRBJ2-7; 8 bases fit TRBD1. The CDR3 DNA reads TGTGCCTGGAGTGTACAAGGCAGGGGGCGGACCGAGCAGTACTTC. Protein sequence: CAWSVQGRGRTEQYF.